A single sample is the source of the 26 T cell receptor beta chains below, sequenced in a study of T cell changes during pregnancy in multiple sclerosis. Clones were sequenced by immunoSEQ multiplex PCR, and TCRdb holds only the in-frame ones, with some missing. Of about 36,000 clones listed, 92% are singletons. Sequenced material: CD4+ T cells from peripheral blood mononuclear cells, taken after pregnancy. These receptors all come from a female donor with multiple sclerosis, enrolled in a pregnancy study.

The genes are TRBV19 and TRBJ1-1; a possible D gene is TRBD1 (6 bases). The CDR3 runs to 16 residues. V was trimmed by 6 bases and J by 0 bases, leaving 17 bases between them. The germline V gene encodes CDR1 LNHDA and CDR2 SQIVND (reference sequence). For the CDR3, the DNA is TGTGCCAGTAGCTTCGACAGGATCCGCATGAACACTGAAGCTTTCTTT. Amino acids: CASSFDRIRMNTEAFF.

The chain combines TRBV7-2 with TRBJ1-1, with no clear D. CDR3 length equals 12 residues. The ends were cut back, 5 bases at V and 9 bases at J, with 13 bases in the middle. The germline V gene has CDR1 SGHTA and CDR2 FQGNSA. CDR3 in DNA: TGTGCCAGCAGCACCGAAGCGGCGAAAGCTTTCTTT. Protein product: CASSTEAAKAFF.

This clone has just one count. This sequence joins TRBV9 and TRBJ2-7; TRBD1 aligns across 10 bases. CDR1 is SGDLS and CDR2 is YYNGEE in the germline V gene. V shed 0 bases and J 1 base; nucleotides not matched to a gene: 1. The CDR3 sequence is 15 residues long. CDR3 in DNA: TGTGCCAGCAGCGTAGGGACAGGGGGGTCCTACGAGCAGTACTTC. Translation gives CASSVGTGGSYEQYF.

This chain uses TRBV6-6 with TRBJ1-5, with TRBD1 matching over 9 bases. With V trimmed by 0 bases and J by 5 bases, 5 bases remained unmatched. CDR3 size: 16 residues. CDR1 MNHNY and CDR2 SVGAGI come from the germline V gene (reference sequence). The CDR3 reads CASSYSSGQGYQPQHF. CDR3 coding DNA: TGTGCCAGCAGTTACTCGTCAGGACAGGGGTATCAGCCCCAGCATTTT.

In this sample, this clone turned up a few times. The chain recombines TRBV6-5 with TRBJ2-5, with TRBD2 matching over 7 bases. Germline assignment: CDR1 MNHEY and CDR2 SVGAGI. Losses at the gene ends were 1 base for V and 3 bases for J; bases not matched to a gene: 8. The CDR3 has 16 amino acids. CDR3: CASSYYPPGGKETQYF. In DNA form, the CDR3 reads TGTGCCAGCAGTTACTACCCCCCGGGGGGAAAAGAGACCCAGTACTTC.

V gene TRBV4-1 combines with J gene TRBJ1-3; 9 bases are shared with TRBD1. This CDR3 contains 17 residues. The V segment lost 1 base and the J segment 4 bases; nucleotides outside the gene matches: 8. Germline V gene lookup returns CDR1 MGHRA and CDR2 YSYEKL. CDR3 region: CASSQAPPGQGGNTIYF. Written as DNA, the CDR3 is TGCGCCAGCAGCCAAGCTCCACCGGGACAGGGCGGAAACACCATATATTTT.

The rearrangement uses TRBV7-9 and TRBJ1-1; perhaps TRBD1 as D (5 bases). The CDR3 runs 13 residues. V dropped 6 bases and J dropped 7 bases, with 15 bases sitting between them. Germline CDR1 is SEHNR and CDR2 is FQNEAQ (reference sequence). CDR3 DNA sequence: TGTGCCAGCAGTTACACAGGTCGCAATGAAGCTTTCTTT. The encoded protein is CASSYTGRNEAFF.

This chain joins TRBV2 and TRBJ2-5; D is perhaps TRBD1 (6 bases). With 1 base removed from V and 5 bases from J, the gap between germline ends came to 17 bases. Germline V gene data show CDR1 as SNHLY and CDR2 as FYNNEI. The CDR3 length is 16 residues. For the CDR3, the DNA is TGTGCCAGCAGTGAAGAGGTTGCAGGGGTTTCGGAGACCCAGTACTTC. The encoded protein is CASSEEVAGVSETQYF.

J is TRBJ2-7 and V is TRBV28, with 8 bases aligning to TRBD1. Germline V gene data show CDR1 as MDHEN and CDR2 as SYDVKM. Trimming at V came to 2 bases and at J to 5 bases, leaving 8 bases not matched to a gene. CDR3 length: 15 residues. The CDR3 DNA reads as TGTGCCAGCAGTTTAGGCGGACAGGGTCTCCACGAGCAGTACTTC. Translation: CASSLGGQGLHEQYF.

This rearrangement joins TRBV7-8 to TRBJ2-1; D might be TRBD2 (5 bases). CDR1 SGHVS and CDR2 FQNEAQ come from the germline V gene. Trimming took off 0 bases at V and 5 bases at J, with 8 bases between the two ends. This CDR3 has 14 residues. In DNA, the CDR3 is TGTGCCAGCAGCTTAGCGCGAGGGCACAATGAGCAGTTCTTC. This translates into CASSLARGHNEQFF.

The chain combines TRBV14 with TRBJ2-1, with D perhaps matching TRBD1 (5 bases). V shed 1 base and J shed 9 bases, with 10 bases lying between them. The CDR3 consists of 13 residues. Germline V lookup: CDR1 SGHDN, CDR2 FVKESK. CDR3 amino acids: CASSQVRGGEQFF. CDR3 nucleotides: TGTGCCAGCAGCCAAGTAAGGGGTGGTGAGCAGTTCTTC.

The genes are TRBV9 and TRBJ2-7, with 13 bases lining up with TRBD2. The J segment lost 4 bases and the V segment lost 0 bases, leaving 16 bases of the junction unmatched. There are 20 residues in the CDR3. The germline V gene encodes CDR1 SGDLS and CDR2 YYNGEE. The CDR3 DNA reads as TGTGCCAGCAGCGTAGTAGGTGGACTAGCGGGGGCTAAGGATCCATACGAGCAGTACTTC. Translated: CASSVVGGLAGAKDPYEQYF.

The table lists this clone with a count of one. J is TRBJ2-1 and V is TRBV7-2; 14 bases agree with TRBD2. Germline CDR1 SGHTA, CDR2 FQGNSA. The CDR3 runs to 15 residues. V shed 5 bases and J 9 bases; nucleotides not matched to a gene: 6. CDR3 coding DNA: TGTGCCAGCAGCATGGGACTAGCGGGAGTTCTTGAGCAGTTCTTC. Protein: CASSMGLAGVLEQFF. The whole variable domain, filled in from reference TRBV7-2 and TRBJ2-1, reads GAGVSQSPSNKVTEKGKDVELRCDPISGHTALYWYRQSLGQGLEFLIYFQGNSAPDKSGLPSDRFSAERTGGSVSTLTIQRTQQEDSAVYLCASSMGLAGVLEQFFGPGTRLTVL.

There are a few counts of this clone. The V gene is TRBV4-2, the J gene TRBJ1-5; TRBD1 is a possible D gene (5 bases). V lost 4 bases to trimming and J lost 0 bases, with 13 bases between them. This CDR3 comprises 16 residues. Per germline, CDR1 LGHNA and CDR2 YNFKEQ. CDR3 nucleotides: TGTGCCAGCAGCCTCGTCGGGGGAAATAGCAATCAGCCCCAGCATTTT. It translates to CASSLVGGNSNQPQHF.

The CDR3 here is CASSQGPNNPGNTIYF. The CDR3 DNA reads as TGTGCCAGCAGCCAGGGGCCAAATAATCCTGGAAACACCATATATTTT. The rearrangement links TRBV5-6 to TRBJ1-3, with a weak D call TRBD1 (6 bases). V shed 4 bases and J shed 2 bases, with 16 bases lying between them. The CDR3 consists of 16 residues. Germline V gives CDR1 SGHDT, CDR2 YYEEEE.

V gene TRBV6-5 combines with J gene TRBJ1-2; 9 bases match TRBD1. Losses at the gene ends were 7 bases for V and 7 bases for J; bases not matched to a gene: 7. The germline gives CDR1 MNHEY, CDR2 SVGAGI. There are 13 residues in the CDR3. CDR3 nucleotides: TGTGCCAGCACCACAGGGGGCGAGGGTGGCTACACCTTC. Translating gives CASTTGGEGGYTF.

The V gene is TRBV10-3, the J gene TRBJ1-5; possibly TRBD1 for D (5 bases). Trimming took 6 bases from V and 5 from J, leaving 14 bases between them. The CDR3 covers 14 residues. Germline lookup yields CDR1 ENHRY and CDR2 SYGVKD. The CDR3 region has the DNA TGTGCCATCAGCGGTGGAGGGACGGATCAGCCCCAGCATTTT. Protein sequence: CAISGGGTDQPQHF.

This chain uses TRBV10-2 with TRBJ2-7; TRBD2 aligns across 9 bases. V shed 3 bases, J shed 0 bases, and the junction held 3 bases outside the gene matches. Germline V gene sequence: CDR1 WSHSY, CDR2 SAAADI. The CDR3 totals 15 residues. CDR3 region: CASSETSGSSYEQYF. The CDR3 DNA sequence: TGCGCCAGCAGTGAAACTAGCGGGTCCTCCTACGAGCAGTACTTC.

The chain is built from TRBV28 and TRBJ1-1, with 8 nucleotides matching TRBD1. CDR1 and CDR2 (germline): MDHEN, SYDVKM. With 7 bases clipped from V and 5 bases from J, the junction kept 9 bases outside the gene matches. The CDR3 spans 14 residues. CDR3 nucleotides: TGTGCCAGCAACCGCCAGGGGGCAGGGACTGAAGCTTTCTTT. Translated: CASNRQGAGTEAFF.

The chain combines TRBV5-1 with TRBJ1-6, with TRBD1 matching over 10 bases. V lost 4 bases, J lost 6 bases, and 7 bases stayed unmatched. Germline CDR1 SGHRS, CDR2 YFSETQ. There are 16 residues in the CDR3. In nucleotides, the CDR3 is TGCGCCAGCAGCCAGGGACAGGGGAATGGTAATTCACCCCTCCACTTT. Protein product: CASSQGQGNGNSPLHF.

The chain links TRBV6-1 to TRBJ2-4; 7 positions agree with TRBD1. The J segment lost 8 bases and the V segment lost 3 bases, leaving 7 bases of the junction unmatched. The CDR3 loop spans 14 amino acids. CDR1 and CDR2 from the germline V gene are MNHNS and SASEGT. The DNA of the CDR3 is TGTGCCAGCAGTGATGCAGGGGGACGAGACATTCAGTACTTC. Translation: CASSDAGGRDIQYF.

The V call is TRBV13, the J call TRBJ2-5, with a weak D call TRBD1 (6 bases). The CDR3 covers 16 residues. V lost 5 bases and J 1 base, leaving 17 bases between the germline ends. Germline CDR1 and CDR2: PRHDT and FYEKMQ (reference sequence). Here the CDR3 reads CASSLPNRQVQETQYF. The CDR3 DNA follows: TGTGCCAGCAGCCTTCCTAACCGACAGGTCCAAGAGACCCAGTACTTC.

The gene calls are TRBV9 and TRBJ1-3; a possible D gene is TRBD1 (6 bases). Trimming left V 4 bases short and J 0 bases short, with 14 bases between. The CDR3 has 16 amino acids. Per germline, CDR1 SGDLS and CDR2 YYNGEE. CDR3 DNA sequence: TGTGCCAGCAGCACCCTTGACAGGTTCTCTGGAAACACCATATATTTT. Translation: CASSTLDRFSGNTIYF.

About this clone: The junction departs from the called germline gene at one end, perhaps through a read error. V is TRBV28 and J is TRBJ1-3, with TRBD1 matching over 7 bases. CDR3 length: 16 amino acids. Germline V lookup: CDR1 MDHEN, CDR2 SYDVKM. The CDR3 coding sequence is TGTGCCAGCAGGTCGGGACAGTTAAGCTCTGGAACCACCATATATTTT. Translated: CASRSGQLSSGTTIYF.

The rearrangement uses TRBV11-2 and TRBJ1-6; no reliable D call. This CDR3 has 16 residues. Trimming cost V 5 bases and J 0 bases, with 11 bases left between them. The germline V gene encodes CDR1 SGHAT and CDR2 FQNNGV. The CDR3 coding sequence is TGTGCCAGCAGCCGAACGGGAAACTCCTATAATTCACCCCTCCACTTT. This translates into CASSRTGNSYNSPLHF.

This CDR3 reads CASSPGTVSEQYF. In nucleotides, the CDR3 is TGCGCCAGCAGCCCGGGGACAGTCTCCGAGCAGTACTTC. The rearrangement joins TRBV5-1 to TRBJ2-7; 7 bases line up with TRBD1. Trimming at V came to 4 bases and at J to 6 bases, leaving 7 bases not matched to a gene. The CDR3 sequence is 13 residues long. Germline CDR1 reads SGHRS; CDR2 reads YFSETQ.